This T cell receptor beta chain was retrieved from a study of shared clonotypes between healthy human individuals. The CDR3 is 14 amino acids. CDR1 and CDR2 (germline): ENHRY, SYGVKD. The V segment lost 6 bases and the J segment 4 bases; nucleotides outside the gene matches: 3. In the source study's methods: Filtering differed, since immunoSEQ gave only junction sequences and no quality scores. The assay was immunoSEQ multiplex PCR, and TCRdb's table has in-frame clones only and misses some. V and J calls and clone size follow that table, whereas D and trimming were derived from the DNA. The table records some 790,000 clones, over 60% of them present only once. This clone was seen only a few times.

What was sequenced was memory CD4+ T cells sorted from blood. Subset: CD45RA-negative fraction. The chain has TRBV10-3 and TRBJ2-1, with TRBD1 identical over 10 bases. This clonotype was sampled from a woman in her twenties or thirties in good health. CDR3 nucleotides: TGTGCCATCAGCCCGGGACAGGGGTACAATGAGCAGTTCTTC. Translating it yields CAISPGQGYNEQFF.